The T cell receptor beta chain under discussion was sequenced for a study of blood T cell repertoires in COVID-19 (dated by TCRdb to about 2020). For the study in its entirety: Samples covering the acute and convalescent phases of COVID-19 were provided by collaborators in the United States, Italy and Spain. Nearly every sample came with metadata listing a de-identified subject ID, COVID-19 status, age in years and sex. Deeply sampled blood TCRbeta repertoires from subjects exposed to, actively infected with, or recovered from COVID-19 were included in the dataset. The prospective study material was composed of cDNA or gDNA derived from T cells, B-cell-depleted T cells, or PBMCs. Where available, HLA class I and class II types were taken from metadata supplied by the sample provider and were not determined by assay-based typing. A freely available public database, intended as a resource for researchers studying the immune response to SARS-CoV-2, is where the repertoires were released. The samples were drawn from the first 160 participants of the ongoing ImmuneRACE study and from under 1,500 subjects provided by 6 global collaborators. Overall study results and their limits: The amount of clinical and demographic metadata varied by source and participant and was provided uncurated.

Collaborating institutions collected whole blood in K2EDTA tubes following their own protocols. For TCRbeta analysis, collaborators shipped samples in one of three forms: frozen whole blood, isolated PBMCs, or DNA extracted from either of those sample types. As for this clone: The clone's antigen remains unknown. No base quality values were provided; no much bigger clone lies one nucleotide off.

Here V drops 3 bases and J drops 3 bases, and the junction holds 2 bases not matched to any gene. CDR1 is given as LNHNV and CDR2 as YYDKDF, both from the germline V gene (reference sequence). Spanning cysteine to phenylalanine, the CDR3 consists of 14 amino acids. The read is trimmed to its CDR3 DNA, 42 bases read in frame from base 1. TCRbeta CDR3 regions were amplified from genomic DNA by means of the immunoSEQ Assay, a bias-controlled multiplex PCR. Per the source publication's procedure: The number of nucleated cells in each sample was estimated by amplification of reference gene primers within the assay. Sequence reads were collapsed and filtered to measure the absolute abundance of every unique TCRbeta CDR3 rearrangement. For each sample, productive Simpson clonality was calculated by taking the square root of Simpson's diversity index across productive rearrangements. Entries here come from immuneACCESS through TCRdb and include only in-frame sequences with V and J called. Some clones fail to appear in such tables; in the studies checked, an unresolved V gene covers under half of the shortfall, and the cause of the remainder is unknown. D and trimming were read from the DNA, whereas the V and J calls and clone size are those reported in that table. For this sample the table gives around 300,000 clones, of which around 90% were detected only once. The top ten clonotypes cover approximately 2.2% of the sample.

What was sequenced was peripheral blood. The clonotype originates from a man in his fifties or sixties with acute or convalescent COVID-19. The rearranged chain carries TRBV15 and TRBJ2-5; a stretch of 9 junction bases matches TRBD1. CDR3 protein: CATSRDRGEETQYF. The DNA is TGTGCCACCAGCAGGGACAGGGGTGAAGAGACCCAGTACTTC.